This section outlines one TCR beta chain sequence together with its context. What this receptor recognizes is not known. Within one base of it there is no much larger clone, and no base qualities were kept. Taken from cysteine to phenylalanine, the CDR3 has 13 residues. The only DNA kept is the CDR3, 39 bases in frame from the first base. Cut back by 0 bases and 6 bases, the V and J ends lie 9 bases apart. CDR1 is given as SQVTM and CDR2 as ANQGSEA, both from the germline V gene. At diagnosis, tumor, uninvolved tumor-adjacent lung and peripheral blood were collected and then preserved as a mix of FFPE and fresh-frozen material. Blood samples were analyzed as peripheral blood mononuclear cells for TCR repertoire profiling. This specimen comes from a study of T cells in localized non-small cell lung cancer (dated by TCRdb to 2018 to 2021). Broadly, across the study: Comparing tumors with uninvolved tumor-adjacent lungs, the study looked at the T cell repertoires of 236 patients with early-stage NSCLC. All 240 or so NSCLC patients in the cohort were treatment-naive and had localized lung tumors that were resected. The mean age of the NSCLC patients was under 70 years, with approximately 130 men and around 100 women.

Summary of the overall study and its limitations: Uninvolved tumor-adjacent lung showed the highest T cell clonality, higher than tumor, which suggests more focused antigenic responses in the adjacent lung. Multi-region tumor sequencing was not performed, so intratumor heterogeneity could not be excluded. Longer overall survival was associated with higher T cell density in blood, whereas shorter survival was associated with higher clonality in adjacent lung. Since the design was exploratory, TCR variables were selected using unadjusted p-values with no false-discovery rate correction. A median of roughly 50 of the top 100 tumor clones turned up in the paired uninvolved adjacent lung, and 25 to 35 of those clones also ranked among the top 100 of that same adjacent lung.

TCR beta CDR3 regions were sequenced from DNA using the immunoSEQ Assay. Per the authors' processing: T cell density was computed as TCR beta template counts normalized to usable DNA estimated by amplifying housekeeping genes. The preseqR package was used to estimate richness by extrapolating to 400,000 templates for PBMC samples and to 120,000 templates for tissue samples. Clonality was taken to be one minus Pielou's evenness. Tissue-enriched TCRs were identified by differential abundance testing using productive amino-acid clonotypes, minimum total count 5 and alpha 0.1. The Jaccard Index and the Morisita Overlap Index were used to quantify repertoire overlap between compartments. TCR beta CDR3s were clustered by GLIPH together with public tetramer-defined viral CDR3s, and at least three viral sequences plus V-gene enrichment were required for viral motifs. Entries here come from immuneACCESS through TCRdb and include only in-frame sequences with V and J called. Some clones fail to appear in such tables; in the studies checked, an unresolved V gene covers under half of the shortfall, and the cause of the remainder is unknown. Clone size and V and J calls were adopted from that table, with D and trimming inferred from the DNA. The sample contains 41,000 or so clones, about nine tenths of them found a single time. Jointly, the top ten make up roughly 2.5% of the sample.

The sequencing used peripheral blood, collected before any cancer treatment. The rearranged segments are TRBV29-1 and TRBJ1-5; TRBD1 could be the D gene, as 5 bases match. This receptor was identified in an older female donor with stage I squamous cell lung carcinoma. Here is the DNA: TGCAGCGTTGAAGAGGGGGGAGGTCAGCCCCAGCATTTT. Translated, this is CSVEEGGGQPQHF. Joined to the reference TRBV29-1 and TRBJ1-5 proteins, this CDR3 gives the full variable domain: SAVISQKPSRDICQRGTSLTIQCQVDSQVTMMFWYRQQPGQSLTLIATANQGSEATYESGFVIDKFPISRPNLTFSTLTVSNMSPEDSSIYLCSVEEGGGQPQHFGDGTRLSIL.